The T cell receptor (beta chain) described here comes from a study of blood T cell repertoires in COVID-19 (dated by TCRdb to the early 2020s). For the wider study: Samples from collaborators originated in the United States, Italy and Spain and spanned both the acute and convalescent phases of COVID-19. The prospective study material was composed of cDNA or gDNA derived from T cells, B-cell-depleted T cells, or PBMCs. Deeply sampled blood TCRbeta repertoires from subjects exposed to, actively infected with, or recovered from COVID-19 were included in the dataset. The repertoires were released in a freely available public database meant as a resource for research on the immune response to SARS-CoV-2. Samples were obtained from the ongoing ImmuneRACE study (first 160 participants) and from 1,200 or so subjects provided by 6 global collaborators. The sample metadata nearly always contained a de-identified subject ID, COVID-19 status, age in years and sex. Where HLA class I and class II types were available, the types were taken from metadata supplied by the sample provider, not from assay-based typing.

Concerning this clone itself: The antigen it binds to is not known. No per-base quality is available; no much larger clone lies one base away.

TCRbeta CDR3 regions were amplified from genomic DNA by means of the immunoSEQ Assay, a bias-controlled multiplex PCR. In the source study's methods: Within the assay, amplification of reference gene primers was used to estimate how many nucleated cells each sample contained. To quantify the absolute abundance of each unique TCRbeta CDR3 rearrangement, sequence reads were collapsed and filtered. For each sample, productive Simpson clonality was calculated as the square root of Simpson's diversity index over productive rearrangements. TCRdb carries this immuneACCESS record with in-frame sequences only. Its versions omit some clonotypes, under half of them owing to an unresolved V gene in the studies checked, with the rest unexplained. D and trimming come from the DNA, and the V and J calls and clone size come from that table. Present in this sample are 150,000 or so clones, over 65% of which were seen just once. 1.5% to 2% of the sample goes to the ten largest clones.

Whole blood was collected in K2EDTA tubes by collaborating institutions according to the institutions' own protocols. For TCRbeta analysis, collaborators shipped samples in one of three forms: frozen whole blood, isolated PBMCs, or DNA extracted from either of those sample types. Beyond this particular receptor, the publication reports: The quantity of clinical and demographic metadata differed by source and by participant and was supplied without curation.

The CDR3 runs 13 residues from the cysteine to the phenylalanine. Just the 39-base CDR3 DNA is kept, in frame starting at base 1. CDR1 and CDR2 were assigned from the germline V gene as SGHNT and YENEEA. The germline V end is reduced by 4 bases and the J end by 8 bases; junction bases left unmatched: 7. Sequencing was performed on peripheral blood. This receptor was obtained from an elderly man with acute or convalescent COVID-19. Here the chain combines TRBV11-3 and TRBJ1-1, with 7 bases aligning to TRBD1. The base sequence is TGTGCCAGCAGCTGGACAGGTGGGGGCGAAGCTTTCTTT. It specifies CASSWTGGGEAFF.